These 22 T cell receptor beta chains came from one sample sequenced in a study of vaccination effects on CD4 cells after COVID-19. The antigens these receptors bind are not known. Ahead of sequencing, the ViraFEST assay grew antigen-specific CD4+ T cells using viral peptide pools. After roughly 9 days in culture, the CD4+ T cells were isolated. Measured with immunoSEQ multiplex PCR; TCRdb has only the in-frame clones, and not every one. The data hold about 79,000 clones, with roughly 80% observed a single time. The sample was CD4+ T cells from PBMCs cultured with HCoV-229E spike peptides, taken before COVID-19 vaccination. The receptors stem from a human donor who received a COVID-19 vaccine.

This clone was detected a few times. J is TRBJ2-1 and V is TRBV10-3, with TRBD2 identical over 9 bases. The V and J ends lost 4 bases and 6 bases, in that order; junction bases with no gene match: 4. The CDR3 has 14 residues. Germline V gives CDR1 ENHRY, CDR2 SYGVKD. The CDR3 DNA reads TGTGCCATCAGTGTTAGCGGGGGCCGCAATGAGCAGTTCTTC. Protein product: CAISVSGGRNEQFF.

This clone was counted a single time. The chain couples TRBV7-9 to TRBJ2-3, with TRBD2 matching over 10 bases. CDR1 is SEHNR and CDR2 is FQNEAQ in the germline V gene (reference sequence). The CDR3 is 16 residues long. Trimming at V came to 1 base and at J to 1 base, leaving 2 bases not matched to a gene. CDR3 DNA sequence: TGTGCCAGCAGCTTAGTTACTAGCGGGGGCACAGATACGCAGTATTTT. Residues: CASSLVTSGGTDTQYF.

The chain links TRBV5-1 to TRBJ1-1; TRBD1 might be the D (5 bases). Germline values: CDR1 SGHRS, CDR2 YFSETQ. V lost 4 bases and J lost 1, with 8 bases in between. CDR3 length: 13 residues. The chain's CDR3 is CASSRDSNTEAFF. The CDR3 nucleotides are TGCGCCAGCAGCCGGGACTCGAACACTGAAGCTTTCTTT.

V is TRBV24-1 and J is TRBJ2-2; D is unresolved. The V end lost 6 bases, the J end lost 3 bases, and 7 bases lay between the germline ends. Germline values: CDR1 KGHDR, CDR2 SFDVKD. The CDR3 is 13 amino acids. The CDR3 DNA follows: TGTGCCACCAGTCCCCCCTACACCGGGGAGCTGTTTTTT. It translates to CATSPPYTGELFF.

The chain joins TRBV5-1 to TRBJ1-6; D gene ambiguous. V lost 3 bases, J lost 0 bases, and 10 bases lay in between. The CDR3 sequence is 16 residues long. CDR1 and CDR2 (germline): SGHRS, YFSETQ. CDR3 sequence: CASSSAEISYNSPLHF. DNA for the CDR3: TGCGCCAGCAGCTCCGCAGAAATCTCCTATAATTCACCCCTCCACTTT.

The chain uses TRBV7-3 and TRBJ2-3; possibly TRBD2 for D (5 bases). V lost 5 bases, J lost 6 bases, and 15 bases lay in between. Germline-derived CDR1 and CDR2 are SGHTA and FQGTGA. This CDR3 contains 14 residues. Written as DNA, the CDR3 is TGTGCCAGCAGCCATGGACTGTTGGGGGATACGCAGTATTTT. Residues: CASSHGLLGDTQYF.

The rearrangement joins TRBV4-3 to TRBJ1-4; D might be TRBD1 (5 bases). Deletions cut 0 bases from V and 7 bases from J, with 15 bases between. Germline assignment: CDR1 LGHNA and CDR2 YSLEER. This CDR3 is 16 amino acids long. The DNA of the CDR3 is TGCGCCAGCAGCCAAGATTTACGGGGTGGGGGTGAAAAACTGTTTTTT. It is translated as CASSQDLRGGGEKLFF.

The V and J genes are TRBV4-1 and TRBJ1-6; D uncertain. CDR3 length: 16 residues. Germline CDR1 is MGHRA and CDR2 is YSYEKL. V lost 4 bases and J lost 5, with 15 bases in between. DNA of the CDR3: TGCGCCAGCAGCCTTTACGTCAAAGCCGATAATTCACCCCTCCACTTT. As protein: CASSLYVKADNSPLHF.

This sequence joins TRBV4-1 and TRBJ1-1; D gene uncertain. The V end lost 6 bases, the J end lost 3 bases, and 17 bases lay between the germline ends. The CDR3 totals 15 residues. The germline V gene encodes CDR1 MGHRA and CDR2 YSYEKL. The CDR3 region has the DNA TGCGCCAGCAGGCCGGAAGGGTTTAGCGACACTGAAGCTTTCTTT. Translation gives CASRPEGFSDTEAFF.

This clone was observed a handful of times. The chain carries TRBV7-9 and TRBJ1-6, with D unresolved. Germline assignment: CDR1 SEHNR and CDR2 FQNEAQ (reference sequence). The CDR3 is made up of 13 amino acids. V was trimmed by 1 base and J by 10 bases, leaving 8 bases between them. The CDR3 is CASSLEADSPLHF. CDR3 DNA sequence: TGTGCCAGCAGCTTAGAGGCGGACTCACCCCTCCACTTT.

CDR3 in DNA: TGTGCCAGCAGCTTAAGGGTCGGTGGACAGGGGCACTACAATGAGCAGTTCTTC. Translation gives CASSLRVGGQGHYNEQFF. This chain connects TRBV7-2 to TRBJ2-1, with TRBD1 identical over 9 bases. Germline CDR1 reads SGHTA; CDR2 reads FQGNSA. V lost 2 bases and J lost 3; bases outside the gene matches: 11. The CDR3 contains 18 residues. Using reference TRBV7-2 and TRBJ2-1 for the parts outside the CDR3, the full variable domain is GAGVSQSPSNKVTEKGKDVELRCDPISGHTALYWYRQSLGQGLEFLIYFQGNSAPDKSGLPSDRFSAERTGGSVSTLTIQRTQQEDSAVYLCASSLRVGGQGHYNEQFFGPGTRLTVL.

CDR3 nucleotide sequence: TGTGCCACCAAACCCTTGCAGGACAGGGCGAACACCGGGGAGCTGTTTTTT. Translated: CATKPLQDRANTGELFF. This chain connects TRBV6-4 to TRBJ2-2; TRBD1 matches 8 bases. Germline trimming cut 10 bases from V and 0 bases from J; bases unmatched to any gene: 13. CDR1 is MRHNA and CDR2 is SNTAGT in the germline V gene. The CDR3 is 17 amino acids.

The sample holds a few counts of this clone. This chain connects TRBV21-1 to TRBJ1-3; the D call of TRBD1 is as the table states it, not checked on the DNA. TRBV21-1 is recorded as a pseudogene. This CDR3 has 15 residues. CDR3: CASSIRTGKGNTIYF. DNA of the CDR3: TGTGCCAGCAGCATTCGGACAGGGAAAGGAAACACCATATATTTT.

This chain uses TRBV14 with TRBJ1-2; no clear D. The CDR3 extends over 15 amino acids. V lost 4 bases, J lost 2 bases, and 14 bases lay in between. Germline values: CDR1 SGHDN, CDR2 FVKESK. The DNA for the CDR3 is TGTGCCAGCAGCCCCTTGGACGGCCAGAACTATGGCTACACCTTC. Translation gives CASSPLDGQNYGYTF. The variable domain in full, completed from reference TRBV14 and TRBJ1-2, reads EAGVTQFPSHSVIEKGQTVTLRCDPISGHDNLYWYRRVMGKEIKFLLHFVKESKQDESGMPNNRFLAERTGGTYSTLKVQPAELEDSGVYFCASSPLDGQNYGYTFGSGTRLTVV.

The CDR3 sequence: CASSSGQGTEAFF. The CDR3 nucleotides are TGCGCCAGCAGCTCGGGACAGGGCACTGAAGCTTTCTTT. V and J are TRBV5-1 and TRBJ1-1, with 9 bases that match TRBD1. The CDR3 is 13 amino acids. From germline, CDR1 is SGHRS and CDR2 YFSETQ. Trimming removed 3 bases from V and 4 bases from J; junction bases left unmatched: 1. Looking up the rest from reference TRBV5-1 and TRBJ1-1 gives the full variable domain: KAGVTQTPRYLIKTRGQQVTLSCSPISGHRSVSWYQQTPGQGLQFLFEYFSETQRNKGNFPGRFSGRQFSNSRSEMNVSTLELGDSALYLCASSSGQGTEAFFGQGTRLTVV.

The chain links TRBV10-3 to TRBJ2-2; D might be TRBD1 (5 bases). The CDR3 length is 16 residues. V was cut by 2 bases and J by 0 bases, with 10 bases left in between. Germline CDR1 reads ENHRY; CDR2 reads SYGVKD. The CDR3 sequence: CAISENRPANTGELFF. CDR3 coding DNA: TGTGCCATCAGTGAGAACAGGCCGGCGAACACCGGGGAGCTGTTTTTT.

This clone was counted only a few times. The J gene is TRBJ1-2, the V gene TRBV12-2. TRBV12-2 is labeled a pseudogene. This CDR3 is 12 amino acids long. The CDR3: CASRLAGYGYTF. CDR3 coding DNA: TGTGCAAGTCGCTTAGCCGGCTATGGCTACACCTTC.

V gene TRBV5-1 combines with J gene TRBJ2-7; 7 bases agree with TRBD1. The germline V gene has CDR1 SGHRS and CDR2 YFSETQ. V dropped 0 bases and J dropped 0; count of bases not matched to a gene: 3. The CDR3 length is 15 residues. The CDR3 loop reads CASSLGQGASYEQYV. CDR3 nucleotides: TGCGCCAGCAGCTTGGGACAGGGCGCCTCCTACGAGCAGTACGTC.

The V gene is TRBV2, the J gene TRBJ2-5, with no clear D. The CDR3 is 14 amino acids. V was pared by 3 bases and J by 1 base, with 9 bases between. CDR1 is SNHLY, CDR2 FYNNEI, per germline. In DNA, the CDR3 is TGTGCCAGCAGTGAGTCCCGCAGCCAAGAGACCCAGTACTTC. Protein product: CASSESRSQETQYF.

CDR3 coding DNA: TGCGCCAGCAGTCGTTCTGACGAATCTAACTATGGCTACACCTTC. Translating it yields CASSRSDESNYGYTF. The chain carries TRBV5-1 and TRBJ1-2; D not resolved. The germline V gene has CDR1 SGHRS and CDR2 YFSETQ. The V end lost 5 bases, the J end lost 0 bases, and 14 bases lay between the germline ends. The CDR3 is 15 amino acids. Variable domain in full (rest from reference TRBV5-1 and TRBJ1-2): KAGVTQTPRYLIKTRGQQVTLSCSPISGHRSVSWYQQTPGQGLQFLFEYFSETQRNKGNFPGRFSGRQFSNSRSEMNVSTLELGDSALYLCASSRSDESNYGYTFGSGTRLTVV.

The chain carries TRBV11-2 and TRBJ1-6; 12 nucleotides line up with TRBD1. The CDR3 runs to 18 residues. The V gene end was trimmed by 3 bases and the J gene end by 9 bases; junction bases not matched to a gene: 12. Germline V gives CDR1 SGHAT, CDR2 FQNNGV. The DNA for the CDR3 is TGTGCCAGCAGCTTCTGGGGGACAGGGGGCTTAGTGGGTTCACCCCTCCACTTT. Translated: CASSFWGTGGLVGSPLHF.

This chain uses TRBV10-1 with TRBJ2-3; D gene unclear. The CDR3 sequence is 15 residues long. In germline, CDR1 is WNHNN, CDR2 SYGVQD (reference sequence). Trimming cost V 3 bases and J 2 bases, with 12 bases left between them. The CDR3, as DNA: TGCGCCAGCAGTGAATCCCTCGGTCTCACAGATACGCAGTATTTT. Its protein product is CASSESLGLTDTQYF.